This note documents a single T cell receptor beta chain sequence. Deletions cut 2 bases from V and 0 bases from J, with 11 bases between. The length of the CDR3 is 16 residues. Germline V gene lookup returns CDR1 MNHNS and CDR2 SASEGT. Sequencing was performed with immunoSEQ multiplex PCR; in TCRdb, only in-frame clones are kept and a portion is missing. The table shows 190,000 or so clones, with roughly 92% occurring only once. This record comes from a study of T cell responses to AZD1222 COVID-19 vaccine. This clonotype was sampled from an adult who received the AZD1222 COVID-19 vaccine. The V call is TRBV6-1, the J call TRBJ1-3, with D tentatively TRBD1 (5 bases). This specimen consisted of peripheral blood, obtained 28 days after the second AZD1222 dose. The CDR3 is CASSERGPGSGNTIYF. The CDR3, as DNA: TGTGCCAGCAGTGAACGGGGACCGGGCTCTGGAAACACCATATATTTT.